Following are 12 T cell receptor beta chains from one sample sequenced in a study of beta chain features in type 1 diabetes. What was sequenced were expressed TCRB transcripts, since all of the isolated RNA had been reverse transcribed. Sequencing used immunoSEQ multiplex PCR; TCRdb keeps in-frame clones, though not all of them. The top ten hold over 0.04% of the sample, which has fewer than 550,000 clones, roughly 11% seen once. Sequencing used naive CD4+ T cells from blood. Receptors were obtained from a woman aged 18-29 years in good health.

The chain uses TRBV11-2 and TRBJ2-5; perhaps TRBD2 as D (6 bases). The length of the CDR3 is 14 residues. Between the trimmed V and J ends, which lost 5 bases and 4 bases, there was a span of 14 bases. Germline-derived CDR1 and CDR2 are SGHAT and FQNNGV. The CDR3 DNA reads as TGTGCCAGCAGCCCGTACGGGGAGGCAGAGACCCAGTACTTC. This codes for CASSPYGEAETQYF.

This clone was detected a few times. This chain joins TRBV6-5 and TRBJ2-7; D is unresolved. V was shortened by 2 bases and J by 0 bases, with 8 bases between the two germline ends. CDR3 length equals 14 residues. Germline V gene data show CDR1 as MNHEY and CDR2 as SVGAGI. Written as DNA, the CDR3 is TGTGCCAGCAGTTACGACCAGAGCTCCTACGAGCAGTACGTC. Amino acids: CASSYDQSSYEQYV.

The chain carries TRBV2 and TRBJ2-5; tentatively, D is TRBD2 (7 bases). The CDR3 extends over 12 amino acids. Germline CDR1 and CDR2: SNHLY and FYNNEI. Between the trimmed V and J ends, which lost 9 bases and 4 bases, there was a span of 12 bases. The CDR3 DNA follows: TGTGCCAGGAACAGGGAGGGAGAGACCCAGTACTTC. It encodes CARNREGETQYF. The full variable domain, in which reference TRBV2 and TRBJ2-5 provide the parts outside the CDR3, is EPEVTQTPSHQVTQMGQEVILRCVPISNHLYFYWYRQILGQKVEFLVSFYNNEISEKSEIFDDQFSVERPDGSNFTLKIRSTKLEDSAMYFCARNREGETQYFGPGTRLLVL.

This clone was seen more than once but under ten times. The chain employs TRBV5-1 and TRBJ2-3; weak D call: TRBD2 (6 bases). Germline CDR1 SGHRS, CDR2 YFSETQ. V was clipped by 1 base and J by 1 base, with 13 bases between them. The CDR3 is 16 residues long. The chain's CDR3 is CASSLTGTGGTDTQYF. CDR3 nucleotide sequence: TGCGCCAGCAGCTTGACTGGGACGGGGGGCACAGATACGCAGTATTTT.

In this sample, this clone turned up a few times. This sequence joins TRBV7-3 and TRBJ2-5; possible D gene TRBD2, 6 bases. The CDR3 spans 15 residues. Germline CDR1 and CDR2: SGHTA and FQGTGA. Trimming cost V 5 bases and J 2 bases, with 15 bases left between them. The CDR3 bases are TGTGCCAGCAGCCTATTCAGCGGGCCGCAAGAGACCCAGTACTTC. Translation: CASSLFSGPQETQYF.

Turning to this clone: Other DNA sequences in the same sample also yield this CDR3. The chain is built from TRBV29-1 and TRBJ2-3; D unclear. CDR3 length: 11 residues. From germline, CDR1 is SQVTM and CDR2 ANQGSEA. V gave up 7 bases and J gave up 2 bases, with 7 bases separating them. The CDR3 DNA follows: TGCAGCGGGGGATCCACAGATACGCAGTATTTT. It yields the protein CSGGSTDTQYF.

This clone came up a few times. The chain is built from TRBV28 and TRBJ1-6; D gene uncertain. Germline V gene data show CDR1 as MDHEN and CDR2 as SYDVKM. The V and J ends lost 7 bases and 6 bases respectively, with 16 bases between them. This CDR3 contains 15 residues. The CDR3 region is CASKEAVSSNSPLHF. The CDR3 coding sequence is TGTGCCAGCAAGGAGGCCGTCTCGAGTAATTCACCCCTCCACTTT. Variable domain in full (rest from reference TRBV28 and TRBJ1-6): DVKVTQSSRYLVKRTGEKVFLECVQDMDHENMFWYRQDPGLGLRLIYFSYDVKMKEKGDIPEGYSVSREKKERFSLILESASTNQTSMYLCASKEAVSSNSPLHFGNGTRLTVT.

The J gene is TRBJ2-7, the V gene TRBV25-1; D remains ambiguous. Germline V gene data show CDR1 as MGHDK and CDR2 as SYGVNS. The V end lost 3 bases, the J end lost 4 bases, and 10 bases lay between the germline ends. The CDR3 covers 13 residues. The CDR3 reads CASSDRSTYEQYF. CDR3 DNA: TGTGCCAGCAGTGATAGGTCGACTTACGAGCAGTACTTC.

V is TRBV25-1 and J is TRBJ2-7; 8 bases are a match to TRBD1. V gave up 9 bases and J gave up 2 bases; unmatched junction bases: 3. Germline V gene data show CDR1 as MGHDK and CDR2 as SYGVNS. There are 12 residues in the CDR3. The chain's CDR3 is CASKQGAYEQYF. The CDR3, as DNA: TGTGCCAGTAAACAGGGGGCCTACGAGCAGTACTTC.

This clone was counted between two and nine times. V and J are TRBV9 and TRBJ2-5; D is ambiguous. The germline V gene has CDR1 SGDLS and CDR2 YYNGEE. CDR3 length: 13 residues. Trimming took off 4 bases at V and 5 bases at J, with 12 bases between the two ends. The CDR3 is CASSRTPWETQYF. The CDR3 DNA is TGTGCCAGCAGCAGGACGCCGTGGGAGACCCAGTACTTC.

This sequence joins TRBV5-1 and TRBJ1-2; D is undetermined. Germline V gene sequence: CDR1 SGHRS, CDR2 YFSETQ. V shed 0 bases and J shed 6 bases, with 9 bases lying between them. This CDR3 is built from 13 residues. The CDR3 sequence: CASSLGFQDGYTF. CDR3 nucleotide sequence: TGCGCCAGCAGCTTGGGATTTCAAGATGGCTACACCTTC.

This clone was seen a handful of times. The CDR3 region is CASPRGLTSSGANVLTF. As DNA, the CDR3 is TGTGCCAGCCCCCGGGGACTGACATCCTCTGGGGCCAACGTCCTGACTTTC. The V gene is TRBV7-2, the J gene TRBJ2-6; possibly TRBD2 for D (6 bases). V lost 8 bases, J lost 0 bases, and 17 bases lay in between. The CDR3 spans 17 residues. From germline, CDR1 is SGHTA and CDR2 FQGNSA.